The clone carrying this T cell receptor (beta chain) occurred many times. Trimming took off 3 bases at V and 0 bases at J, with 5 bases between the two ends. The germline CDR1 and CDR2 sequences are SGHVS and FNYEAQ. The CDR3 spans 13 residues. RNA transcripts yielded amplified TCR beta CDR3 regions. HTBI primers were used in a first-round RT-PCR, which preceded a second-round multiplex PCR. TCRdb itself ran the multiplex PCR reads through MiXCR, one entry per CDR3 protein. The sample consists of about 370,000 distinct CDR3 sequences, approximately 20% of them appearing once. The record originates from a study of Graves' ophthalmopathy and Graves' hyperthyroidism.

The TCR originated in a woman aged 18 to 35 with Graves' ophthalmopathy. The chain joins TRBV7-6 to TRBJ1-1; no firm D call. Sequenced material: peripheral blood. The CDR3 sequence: CASSFKVNTEAFF. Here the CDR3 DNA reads TGTGCCAGCAGCTTTAAGGTGAACACTGAAGCTTTCTTT. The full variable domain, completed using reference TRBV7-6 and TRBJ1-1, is GAGVSQSPRYKVTKRGQDVALRCDPISGHVSLYWYRQALGQGPEFLTYFNYEAQQDKSGLPNDRFSAERPEGSISTLTIQRTEQRDSAMYRCASSFKVNTEAFFGQGTRLTVV.